This T cell receptor beta chain came from a study of spatial heterogeneity in lung cancer. Background on the study: Fewer alpha-chain than beta-chain sequences were consistently detected. Overall study findings and caveats: Detection of ubiquitous tumor TCRs in blood was higher at resection than follow-up.

The time point denotes: sample taken at primary tumor resection. Whole RNA obtained from tumor, nontumor lung or frozen PBMC underwent sequencing without sorting. Germline assignment: CDR1 MNHNY and CDR2 SVGAGI (reference sequence). The CDR3 contains 16 residues. V was pared by 7 bases and J by 5 bases, with 23 bases between. In regard to this clonotype: Its antigen is undetermined.

TCRdb fed the 5' RACE reads into MiXCR, producing one record per CDR3 protein. The top ten hold about two fifths of the sample, which has tens of thousands of distinct CDR3 sequences, 9.5% to 15% seen once. The specimen comprised PBMCs, sampled at surgery. This TCR was sampled from a male donor with early-stage non-small cell lung cancer. This rearrangement joins TRBV6-6 to TRBJ2-5, with TRBD2 as a possible D gene (6 bases). The CDR3 region is CASIRGGPPVGETQYF. CDR3 DNA: TGTGCCAGCATCCGGGGAGGTCCCCCTGTAGGGGAGACCCAGTACTTC.